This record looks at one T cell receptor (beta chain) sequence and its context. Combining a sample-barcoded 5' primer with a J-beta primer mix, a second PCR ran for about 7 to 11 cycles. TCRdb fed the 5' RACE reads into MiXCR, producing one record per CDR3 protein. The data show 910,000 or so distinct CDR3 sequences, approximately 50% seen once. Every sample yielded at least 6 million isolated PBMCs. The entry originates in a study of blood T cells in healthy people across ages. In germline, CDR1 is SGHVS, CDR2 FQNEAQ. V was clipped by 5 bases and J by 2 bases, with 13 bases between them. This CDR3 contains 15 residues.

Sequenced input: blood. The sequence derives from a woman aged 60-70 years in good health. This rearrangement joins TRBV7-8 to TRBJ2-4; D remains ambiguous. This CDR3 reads CASSPRIFSKNIQYF. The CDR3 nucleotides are TGTGCCAGCAGCCCCAGGATCTTCTCCAAAAACATTCAGTACTTC.